A selection of T cell receptor beta chains follows, all from one sample in a study of blood T cell repertoires in COVID-19. Sequencing used immunoSEQ multiplex PCR; TCRdb keeps in-frame clones, though not all of them. The table has some 90,000 clones, roughly 80% seen once; the top ten hold roughly 19%. The sequenced material came from peripheral blood. The origin of the receptors is a human donor in a cohort sampled during active COVID-19. CDR3s include the opening cysteine and the closing phenylalanine or tryptophan. Each record gives: CDR3 DNA, CDR3 protein, D gene, J gene, V gene, clone size. A D gene is named only where the DNA matches it firmly. Rows give clone size only sometimes, using once, few, many, or a class for an expanded clone.

TGTGCCAGCAGCTCCGGGACAGCTAATTCACCCCTCCACTTT,CASSSGTANSPLHF,TRBD1,TRBJ1-6,TRBV27,-
TGTGCCAGTAGTATCAGGGTAAACCCTTACAATGAGCAGTTCTTC,CASSIRVNPYNEQFF,-,TRBJ2-1,TRBV19,-
TGTGCCAGTAGTATTGGGGACAGGGTCGGCACTGAAGCTTTCTTT,CASSIGDRVGTEAFF,TRBD1,TRBJ1-1,TRBV19,-
TGCGCCAGCAGCTTCGAGGCCACCACAGATACGCAGTATTTT,CASSFEATTDTQYF,-,TRBJ2-3,TRBV5-1,-
TGTGCCAGCAGCCAATTTACGGGTCAGCAGTACTTC,CASSQFTGQQYF,-,TRBJ2-7,TRBV14,-
TGTGCCAGCAGTTACACGATCCCTAAGAACACTGAAGCTTTCTTT,CASSYTIPKNTEAFF,-,TRBJ1-1,TRBV6-5,-
TGCGCCAGCAGCTTGAGGACAGGTTCCGAAGCTTTCTTT,CASSLRTGSEAFF,TRBD1,TRBJ1-1,TRBV5-1,-
TGTGCCAGCAGCTCGCGACAGGGGAACTATGGCTACACCTTC,CASSSRQGNYGYTF,TRBD1,TRBJ1-2,TRBV7-2,-
TGTGCCAGCTTAAGCGGAGGGACCTACGAGCAGTACTTC,CASLSGGTYEQYF,-,TRBJ2-7,TRBV12-3/TRBV12-4,-
TGTGCCAGTAGTATAGATCCTATTTCAAAGCGGGGAAAAAACATTCAGTACTTC,CASSIDPISKRGKNIQYF,TRBD2,TRBJ2-4,TRBV19,-
TGTGCCAGCAGCGTAGGAGGAACCAAAAACATTCAGTACTTC,CASSVGGTKNIQYF,-,TRBJ2-4,TRBV9,few
TGTGCCAGCAGTCAACGACAGCACTACGAGCAGTACTTC,CASSQRQHYEQYF,-,TRBJ2-7,TRBV27,-
TGTGCCAGCTTGGGACACACCTCCTTTGAAGCTTTCTTT,CASLGHTSFEAFF,-,TRBJ1-1,TRBV28,-
TGTGCCAGCAGCCGCTTGGGGGGGGTCGGCTCCTACGAGCAGTACTTC,CASSRLGGVGSYEQYF,TRBD2,TRBJ2-7,TRBV5-6,-
TGTGCCTGGGCGCAGGGCCATGGCTACACCTTC,CAWAQGHGYTF,-,TRBJ1-2,TRBV30,once
TGTGCCAGCTCCCCGGTAGGGAGGGGACTCTACGAGCAGTACTTC,CASSPVGRGLYEQYF,TRBD2,TRBJ2-7,TRBV18,-
TGTGCCAGCAGTTTGGGCACCCCCTACGAGCAGTACTTC,CASSLGTPYEQYF,-,TRBJ2-7,TRBV28,-
TGTGCCAGTTCCCTAGCGGGAGGGCGTAACGAGCAGTACTTC,CASSLAGGRNEQYF,TRBD2,TRBJ2-7,TRBV19,medium-sized
TGTGCCAGCAGCCAAGAGATCCTAGCGGGAGGGCCCACCGAGCAGTTCTTC,CASSQEILAGGPTEQFF,TRBD2,TRBJ2-1,TRBV3-1/TRBV3-2,-
TGCGCCAGCAGCCACCCCTACGGGAGAGATTTGGAGCAGTACTTC,CASSHPYGRDLEQYF,-,TRBJ2-7,TRBV4-1,-
TGTGCCAGCAGTGGAGGAGCCTACGAGCAGTACTTC,CASSGGAYEQYF,-,TRBJ2-7,TRBV2,-
TGTGCCAGCAGCTTAGGACAGGGGCTAGGGTCCTACGAGCAGTACTTC,CASSLGQGLGSYEQYF,TRBD1,TRBJ2-7,TRBV7-9,-
TGTGCCAGCAGCTTAGTGGGCAGGGGGCAATACGAGCAGTACTTC,CASSLVGRGQYEQYF,TRBD1,TRBJ2-7,TRBV11-2,-